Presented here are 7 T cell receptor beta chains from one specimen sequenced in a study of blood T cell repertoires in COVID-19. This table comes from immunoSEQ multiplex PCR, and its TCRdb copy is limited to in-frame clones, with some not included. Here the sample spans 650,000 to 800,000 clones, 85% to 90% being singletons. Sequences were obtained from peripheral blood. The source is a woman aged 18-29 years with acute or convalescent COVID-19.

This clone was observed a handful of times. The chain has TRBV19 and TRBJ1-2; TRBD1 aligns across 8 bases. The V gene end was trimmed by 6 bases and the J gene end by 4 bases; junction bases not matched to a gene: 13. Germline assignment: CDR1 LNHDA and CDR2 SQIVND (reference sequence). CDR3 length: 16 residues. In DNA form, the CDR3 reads TGTGCCAGTAGCCCAGGACGGACAGGGCCCGCCTATGGCTACACCTTC. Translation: CASSPGRTGPAYGYTF.

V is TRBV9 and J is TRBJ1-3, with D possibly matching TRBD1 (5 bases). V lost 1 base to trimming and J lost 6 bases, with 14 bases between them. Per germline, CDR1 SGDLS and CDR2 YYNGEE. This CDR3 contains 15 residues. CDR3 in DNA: TGTGCCAGCAGCGTAACCCAGGGAACGGAAAACACCATATATTTT. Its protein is CASSVTQGTENTIYF.

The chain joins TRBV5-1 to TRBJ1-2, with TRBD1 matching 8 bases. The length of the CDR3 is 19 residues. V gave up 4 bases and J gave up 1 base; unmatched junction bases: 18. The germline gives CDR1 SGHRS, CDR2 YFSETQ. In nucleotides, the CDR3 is TGCGCCAGCAGCCTAAATCAGGGGGCCCCCTCTGTCTTTAACTATGGCTACACCTTC. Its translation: CASSLNQGAPSVFNYGYTF.

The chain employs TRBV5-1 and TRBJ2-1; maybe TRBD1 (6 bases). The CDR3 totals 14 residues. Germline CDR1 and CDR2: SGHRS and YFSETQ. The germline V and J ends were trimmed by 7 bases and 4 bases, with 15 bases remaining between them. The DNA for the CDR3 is TGCGCCAGCTCACCGGGACAATATTACAATGAGCAGTTCTTC. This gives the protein CASSPGQYYNEQFF.

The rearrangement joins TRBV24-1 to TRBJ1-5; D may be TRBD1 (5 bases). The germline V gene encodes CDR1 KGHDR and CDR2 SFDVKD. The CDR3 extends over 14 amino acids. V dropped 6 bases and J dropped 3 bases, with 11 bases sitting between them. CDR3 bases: TGTGCCACCAGTCGTGGGGCAAACAATCAGCCCCAGCATTTT. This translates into CATSRGANNQPQHF.

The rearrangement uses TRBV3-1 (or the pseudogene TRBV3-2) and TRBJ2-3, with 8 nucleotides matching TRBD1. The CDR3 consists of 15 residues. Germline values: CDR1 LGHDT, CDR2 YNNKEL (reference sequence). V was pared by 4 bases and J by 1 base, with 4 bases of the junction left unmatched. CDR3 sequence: CASSPDRVGTDTQYF. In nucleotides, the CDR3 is TGTGCCAGCAGCCCGGACAGGGTGGGCACAGATACGCAGTATTTT.

CDR3 sequence (DNA): TGTGCCAGCGGAATGGACAGTTCCTACGAGCAGTACTTC. Amino acids: CASGMDSSYEQYF. The V gene is TRBV27, the J gene TRBJ2-7; a weak D match, TRBD1 (6 bases). The germline gives CDR1 MNHEY, CDR2 SMNVEV (reference sequence). There are 13 residues in the CDR3. The V gene lost 8 bases and the J gene lost 1 base, with 12 bases spanning the gap.